This T cell receptor (beta chain) was sequenced in a study of OX40 agonist ivuxolimab in advanced cancers. Notes on the study in general: There were, on average, more expanded clones in CD8+ T cells than in CD4+. Some nonresponders also had low normalized T-cell clonal expansion.

Assay: immunoSEQ multiplex PCR; the TCRdb copy retains only in-frame clones and omits some. The repertoire consists of roughly 71,000 clones, with around 83% occurring once and the leading ten covering around 0.8%. Trimming shortened V by 1 base and J by 3 bases, and 7 bases separated the two germline ends. CDR1 is LGHNT and CDR2 is FRNRAP in the germline V gene. CDR3 length equals 14 residues. For this clone: Its antigen is unidentified.

Autoimmune disease history or systemic immunosuppression was exclusionary. The chain is built from TRBV12-5 and TRBJ2-1; D unresolved. The sample was CD4+ or CD8+ T cells sorted from blood, taken in a trial of the OX40 agonist ivuxolimab. This TCR came from an adult with an advanced solid tumor such as melanoma, head and neck, liver or kidney cancer. The CDR3 region is CASGLDGGYNEQFF. The CDR3 nucleotides read TGTGCTAGTGGTTTGGACGGCGGCTACAATGAGCAGTTCTTC.